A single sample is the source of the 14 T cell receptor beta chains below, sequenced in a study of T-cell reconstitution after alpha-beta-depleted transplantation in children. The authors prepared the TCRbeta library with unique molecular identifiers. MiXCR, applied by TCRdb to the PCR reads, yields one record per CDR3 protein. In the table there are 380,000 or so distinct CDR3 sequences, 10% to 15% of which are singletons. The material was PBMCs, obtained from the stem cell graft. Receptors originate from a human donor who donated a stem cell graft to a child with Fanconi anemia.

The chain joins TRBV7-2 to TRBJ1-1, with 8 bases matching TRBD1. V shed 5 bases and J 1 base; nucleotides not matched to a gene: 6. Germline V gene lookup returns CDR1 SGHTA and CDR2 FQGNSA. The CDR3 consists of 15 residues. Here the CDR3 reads CASSPRTGPNTEAFF. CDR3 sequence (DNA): TGTGCCAGCAGCCCCCGGACAGGGCCGAACACTGAAGCTTTCTTT.

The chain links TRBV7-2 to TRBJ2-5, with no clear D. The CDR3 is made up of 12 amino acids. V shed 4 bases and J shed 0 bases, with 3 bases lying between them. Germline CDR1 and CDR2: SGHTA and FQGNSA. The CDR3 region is CASSSHQETQYF. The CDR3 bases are TGTGCCAGCAGCTCCCACCAAGAGACCCAGTACTTC.

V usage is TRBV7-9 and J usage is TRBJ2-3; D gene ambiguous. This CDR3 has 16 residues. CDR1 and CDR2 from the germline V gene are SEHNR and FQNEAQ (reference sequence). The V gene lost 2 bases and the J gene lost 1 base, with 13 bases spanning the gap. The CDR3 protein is CASSLIMGFGTDTQYF. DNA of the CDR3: TGTGCCAGCAGCTTAATTATGGGGTTCGGCACAGATACGCAGTATTTT.

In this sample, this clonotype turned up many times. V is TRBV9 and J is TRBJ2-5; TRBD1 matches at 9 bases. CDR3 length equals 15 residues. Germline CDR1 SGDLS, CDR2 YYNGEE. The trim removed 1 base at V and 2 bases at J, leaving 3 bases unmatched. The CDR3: CASSVMGQGQETQYF. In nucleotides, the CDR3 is TGTGCCAGCAGCGTAATGGGACAGGGTCAAGAGACCCAGTACTTC.

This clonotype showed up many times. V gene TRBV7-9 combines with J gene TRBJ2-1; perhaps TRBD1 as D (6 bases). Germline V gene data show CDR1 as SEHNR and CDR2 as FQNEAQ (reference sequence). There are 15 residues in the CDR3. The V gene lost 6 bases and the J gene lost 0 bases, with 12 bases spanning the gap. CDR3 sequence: CASRNTGSSYNEQFF. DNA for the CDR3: TGTGCCAGCAGAAATACAGGGAGCTCCTACAATGAGCAGTTCTTC.

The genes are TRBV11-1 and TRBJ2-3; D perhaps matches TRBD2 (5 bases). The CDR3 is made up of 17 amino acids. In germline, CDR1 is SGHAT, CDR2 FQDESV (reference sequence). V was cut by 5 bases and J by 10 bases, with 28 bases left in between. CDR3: CASSPTSGSVGFGAQYF. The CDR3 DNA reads TGTGCCAGCAGCCCCACCTCGGGGAGTGTGGGATTCGGGGCGCAGTATTTT.

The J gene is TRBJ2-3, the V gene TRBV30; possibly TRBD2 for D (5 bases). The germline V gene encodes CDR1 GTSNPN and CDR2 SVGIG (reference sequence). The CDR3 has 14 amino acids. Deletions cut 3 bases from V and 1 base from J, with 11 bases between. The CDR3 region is CAWSHARGTDTQYF. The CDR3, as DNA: TGTGCCTGGAGCCACGCGCGGGGCACAGATACGCAGTATTTT.

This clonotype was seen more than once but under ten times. CDR3 amino acids: CASSWTEEQFF. The CDR3 region has the DNA TGTGCCAGCAGTTGGACGGAGGAGCAGTTCTTC. The chain links TRBV6-2 or TRBV6-3 to TRBJ2-1; the D is unclear. Germline loops: CDR1 MNHEY, CDR2 SVGEGT. The CDR3 is 11 residues long. The V and J ends lost 4 bases and 10 bases respectively, with 8 bases between them.

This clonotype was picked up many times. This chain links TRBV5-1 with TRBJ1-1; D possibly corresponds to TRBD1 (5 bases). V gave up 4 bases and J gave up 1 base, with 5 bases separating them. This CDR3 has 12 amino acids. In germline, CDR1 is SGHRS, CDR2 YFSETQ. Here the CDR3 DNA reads TGCGCCAGCAGCGGGGGGAACACTGAAGCTTTCTTT. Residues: CASSGGNTEAFF.

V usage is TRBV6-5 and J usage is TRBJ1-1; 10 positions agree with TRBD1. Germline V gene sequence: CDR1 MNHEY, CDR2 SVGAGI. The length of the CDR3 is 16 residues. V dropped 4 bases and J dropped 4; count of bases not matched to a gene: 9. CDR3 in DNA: TGTGCCAGCAGTTCGTGGGACAGGGGAGGGGGCACTGAAGCTTTCTTT. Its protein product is CASSSWDRGGGTEAFF.

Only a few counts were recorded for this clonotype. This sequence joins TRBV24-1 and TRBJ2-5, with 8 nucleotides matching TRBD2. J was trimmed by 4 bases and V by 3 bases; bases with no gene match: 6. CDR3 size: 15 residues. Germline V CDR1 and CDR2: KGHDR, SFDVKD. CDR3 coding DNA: TGTGCCACCAGTGATACAGCGGGGGATGGAGAGACCCAGTACTTC. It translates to CATSDTAGDGETQYF.

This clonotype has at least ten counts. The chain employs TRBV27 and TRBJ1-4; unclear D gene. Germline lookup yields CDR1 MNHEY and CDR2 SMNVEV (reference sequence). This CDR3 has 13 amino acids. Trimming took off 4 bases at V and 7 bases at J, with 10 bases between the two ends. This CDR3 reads CASSSGFREKLFF. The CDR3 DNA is TGTGCCAGCAGTTCCGGTTTCCGTGAAAAACTGTTTTTT.

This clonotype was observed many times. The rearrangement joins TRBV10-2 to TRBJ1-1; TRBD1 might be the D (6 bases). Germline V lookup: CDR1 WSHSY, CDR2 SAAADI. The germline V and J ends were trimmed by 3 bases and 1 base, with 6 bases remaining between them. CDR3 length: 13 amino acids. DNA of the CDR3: TGCGCCAGCAGTGACAGGGGGAACACTGAAGCTTTCTTT. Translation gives CASSDRGNTEAFF.

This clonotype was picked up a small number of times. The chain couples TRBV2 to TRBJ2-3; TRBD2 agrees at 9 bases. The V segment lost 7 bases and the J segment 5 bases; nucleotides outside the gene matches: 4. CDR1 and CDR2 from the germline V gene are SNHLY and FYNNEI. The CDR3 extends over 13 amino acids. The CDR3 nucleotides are TGTGCCAGCAAGCGGGGGGCCGAAGATACGCAGTATTTT. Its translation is CASKRGAEDTQYF.